Shown below are 20 T cell receptor beta chains from a single sample sequenced in a study of blood T cell repertoires in COVID-19. Data came from immunoSEQ multiplex PCR; TCRdb stores just in-frame clones and leaves some out. The sample lists hundreds of thousands of clones; more than 75% were seen once. Sequencing used PBMCs or T cells enriched from blood (not recorded which). These receptors came from an older woman in a cohort exposed to, infected with or recovered from COVID-19 (not recorded which).

J is TRBJ2-1 and V is TRBV5-4; TRBD2 is a possible D gene (5 bases). Germline CDR1 reads SGHNT; CDR2 reads YYREEE (reference sequence). There are 15 residues in the CDR3. The germline V and J ends were trimmed by 6 bases and 2 bases, with 15 bases remaining between them. DNA of the CDR3: TGTGCCAGCACCTCTCACGGGGAAACCTACAATGAGCAGTTCTTC. The encoded protein is CASTSHGETYNEQFF.

Points on this clone: The sample contains more than one DNA sequence encoding this CDR3. J is TRBJ2-7 and V is TRBV28; 8 bases line up with TRBD1. This CDR3 contains 13 residues. The J segment lost 2 bases and the V segment lost 8 bases, leaving 5 bases of the junction unmatched. CDR1 is MDHEN, CDR2 SYDVKM, per germline. The CDR3 here is CASRTGLTYEQYF. CDR3 nucleotides: TGTGCCAGCCGGACAGGGCTCACCTACGAGCAGTACTTC.

The V gene is TRBV4-1, the J gene TRBJ2-1, with D possibly TRBD2 on 5 matching bases. CDR1 and CDR2 from the germline V gene are MGHRA and YSYEKL. This CDR3 has 15 residues. Trimming took off 4 bases at V and 3 bases at J, with 13 bases between the two ends. The DNA for the CDR3 is TGCGCCAGCAGCCCCCTAGCAGGCCACTACAATGAGCAGTTCTTC. Translating gives CASSPLAGHYNEQFF.

The rearrangement uses TRBV5-1 and TRBJ2-5; the D is unclear. Germline loops: CDR1 SGHRS, CDR2 YFSETQ. Trimming shortened V by 0 bases and J by 9 bases, and 12 bases separated the two germline ends. The CDR3 covers 13 residues. The CDR3 here is CASSLAVSGPQYF. Written as DNA, the CDR3 is TGCGCCAGCAGCTTGGCCGTTTCAGGTCCCCAGTACTTC.

The chain has TRBV6-6 and TRBJ1-1, with 8 nucleotides matching TRBD1. V shed 11 bases and J 5 bases; nucleotides not matched to a gene: 4. The CDR3 is 11 residues long. Germline CDR1 reads MNHNY; CDR2 reads SVGAGI (reference sequence). CDR3 nucleotides: TGTGCCCTCCAGGGGGCTACTGAAGCTTTCTTT. Translation: CALQGATEAFF.

The chain links TRBV12-3 or TRBV12-4 to TRBJ2-4; 8 bases are shared with TRBD1. This CDR3 region has 12 residues. Trimming took 5 bases from V and 8 from J; bases not matched to a gene: 2. The CDR3 DNA reads as TGTGCCAGCAGTGGACAGGGAGACATTCAGTACTTC. Protein sequence: CASSGQGDIQYF.

The chain has TRBV5-1 and TRBJ2-7, with D unclear. This CDR3 comprises 13 residues. Trimming removed 0 bases from V and 3 bases from J, with 7 bases in between. The germline CDR1 and CDR2 sequences are SGHRS and YFSETQ. CDR3 DNA sequence: TGCGCCAGCAGCTTGGACAGTGGCTACGAGCAGTACTTC. Protein product: CASSLDSGYEQYF.

The chain recombines TRBV10-1 with TRBJ2-3, with TRBD1 matching over 12 bases. The germline CDR1 and CDR2 sequences are WNHNN and SYGVQD (reference sequence). V was clipped by 7 bases and J by 5 bases; unmatched bases: 7. The CDR3 runs to 15 residues. The CDR3 loop reads CASKGQGAEGDTQYF. The CDR3 nucleotides read TGCGCCAGCAAGGGACAGGGGGCTGAGGGAGATACGCAGTATTTT.

The chain is built from TRBV9 and TRBJ2-5, with TRBD1 identical over 8 bases. Germline lookup yields CDR1 SGDLS and CDR2 YYNGEE. V was clipped by 4 bases and J by 4 bases; unmatched bases: 12. The CDR3 is 16 amino acids. The CDR3: CASSPGTGPYLETQYF. DNA for the CDR3: TGTGCCAGCAGCCCCGGGACAGGTCCCTACCTAGAGACCCAGTACTTC.

This clone came up once. This chain uses TRBV21-1 with TRBJ2-1; the D call of TRBD2 is as the table states it, not checked on the DNA. TRBV21-1 is deemed a pseudogene. There are 18 residues in the CDR3. CDR3 region: CASSKELDCDEGYNEQFF. CDR3 nucleotide sequence: TGTGCCAGCAGCAAGGAGTTGGACTGCGATGAGGGCTACAATGAGCAGTTCTTC.

A single count supports this clone. The rearrangement links TRBV9 to TRBJ2-3; 8 bases map to TRBD1. The length of the CDR3 is 13 residues. Germline lookup yields CDR1 SGDLS and CDR2 YYNGEE. With 4 bases clipped from V and 4 bases from J, the junction kept 2 bases outside the gene matches. DNA of the CDR3: TGTGCCAGCAGCAGACAGGGGCCAGATACGCAGTATTTT. Its translation is CASSRQGPDTQYF.

V gene TRBV27 combines with J gene TRBJ2-1; a weak D match, TRBD1 (6 bases). This CDR3 is built from 12 residues. V lost 6 bases and J lost 9, with 12 bases in between. From germline, CDR1 is MNHEY and CDR2 SMNVEV (reference sequence). CDR3 nucleotides: TGTGCCAGCAGCAAGCAGGGGCGTGAGCAGTTCTTC. Translated: CASSKQGREQFF.

This chain joins TRBV20-1 and TRBJ2-1; 8 positions agree with TRBD2. The junction had 12 bases not matched to a gene; V was cut back by 3 bases and J by 5 bases. Germline lookup yields CDR1 DFQATT and CDR2 SNEGSKA (reference sequence). The length of the CDR3 is 16 residues. CDR3 nucleotides: TGCAGTGCTAGTCCCCCTTCGACTAGCGCGAACAATGAGCAGTTCTTC. As protein: CSASPPSTSANNEQFF.

This chain links TRBV7-9 with TRBJ2-3; 7 nucleotides line up with TRBD1. In germline, CDR1 is SEHNR, CDR2 FQNEAQ (reference sequence). The junction had 7 bases not matched to a gene; V was cut back by 4 bases and J by 6 bases. This CDR3 has 14 residues. In DNA form, the CDR3 reads TGTGCCAGCAGCTCTACAGGGGCGCAGGATACGCAGTATTTT. Its protein product is CASSSTGAQDTQYF.

This clone has a single count. The chain couples TRBV4-3 to TRBJ1-4; D call uncertain. The germline V and J ends were trimmed by 4 bases and 4 bases, with 10 bases remaining between them. The CDR3 loop spans 14 amino acids. The germline V gene encodes CDR1 LGHNA and CDR2 YSLEER. The CDR3 sequence is CASSRLLLNEKLFF. The CDR3 bases are TGCGCCAGCAGCCGACTGCTCCTTAATGAAAAACTGTTTTTT.

This chain joins TRBV19 and TRBJ2-1; 8 bases align to TRBD2. V dropped 7 bases and J dropped 8; count of bases not matched to a gene: 16. The CDR3 is made up of 16 amino acids. The V gene's germline CDR1 is LNHDA and CDR2 SQIVND (reference sequence). DNA for the CDR3: TGTGCCAGTAAGTTGGTTTGGCTAGCGGGTAACGATGAGCAGTTCTTC. This translates into CASKLVWLAGNDEQFF.

The chain links TRBV7-8 to TRBJ2-2, with 7 bases fitting TRBD1. Germline values: CDR1 SGHVS, CDR2 FQNEAQ. J was trimmed by 2 bases and V by 0 bases; bases with no gene match: 9. CDR3 length: 18 residues. The CDR3 loop is CASSLAPSTGLNTGELFF. CDR3 sequence (DNA): TGTGCCAGCAGCTTAGCGCCCTCGACAGGGCTCAACACCGGGGAGCTGTTTTTT.

V usage is TRBV12-3 or TRBV12-4 and J usage is TRBJ2-7; TRBD1 matches 8 bases. This CDR3 region has 13 residues. V shed 4 bases, J shed 2 bases, and the junction held 1 base outside the gene matches. The CDR3 reads CASSWTGTYEQYF. Here the CDR3 DNA reads TGTGCCAGCAGTTGGACAGGGACCTACGAGCAGTACTTC.

The chain couples TRBV6-5 to TRBJ2-2; perhaps TRBD2 as D (5 bases). The CDR3 extends over 16 amino acids. Germline CDR1 is MNHEY and CDR2 is SVGAGI. The V end lost 0 bases, the J end lost 2 bases, and 10 bases lay between the germline ends. Written as DNA, the CDR3 is TGTGCCAGCAGTTACTCGTCACTAGTTAACACCGGGGAGCTGTTTTTT. This codes for CASSYSSLVNTGELFF.

This chain links TRBV6-2 or TRBV6-3 with TRBJ2-5; D remains ambiguous. V was pared by 2 bases and J by 5 bases, with 6 bases between. There are 12 residues in the CDR3. Germline values: CDR1 MNHEY, CDR2 SVGEGT. The CDR3 reads CASSYQAETQYF. The CDR3 region has the DNA TGTGCCAGCAGTTACCAGGCGGAGACCCAGTACTTC.